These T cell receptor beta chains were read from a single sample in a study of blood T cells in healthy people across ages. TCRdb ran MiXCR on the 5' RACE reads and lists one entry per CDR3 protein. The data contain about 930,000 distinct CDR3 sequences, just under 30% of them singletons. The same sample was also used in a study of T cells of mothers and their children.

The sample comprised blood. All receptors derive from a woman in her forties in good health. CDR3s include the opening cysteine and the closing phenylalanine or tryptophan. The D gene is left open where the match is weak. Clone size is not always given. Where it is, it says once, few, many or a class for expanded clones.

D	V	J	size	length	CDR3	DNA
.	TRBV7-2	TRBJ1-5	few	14	CASSFRDKGQPQHF	TGTGCCAGCAGCTTCCGGGACAAAGGGCAGCCCCAGCATTTT
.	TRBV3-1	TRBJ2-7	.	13	CASSPPPAYEQYF	TGTGCCAGCAGCCCCCCCCCCGCCTACGAGCAGTACTTC
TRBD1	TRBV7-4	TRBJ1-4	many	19	CASSQRQGHIDNSNEKLFF	TGTGCCAGCAGCCAAAGACAGGGCCACATAGACAACTCTAATGAAAAACTGTTTTTT
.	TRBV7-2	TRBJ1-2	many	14	CASSLEGTVYGYTF	TGTGCCAGCAGCTTAGAGGGGACCGTGTATGGCTACACCTTC
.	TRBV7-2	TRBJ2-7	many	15	CASSLRAQGPYEQYF	TGTGCCAGCAGCTTACGGGCCCAAGGCCCCTACGAGCAGTACTTC
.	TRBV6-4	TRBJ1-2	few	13	CASSVGPDYGYTF	TGTGCCAGCAGCGTAGGACCGGACTATGGCTACACCTTC
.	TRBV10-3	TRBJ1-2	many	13	CAISEGQNYGYTF	TGTGCCATCAGTGAGGGGCAGAACTATGGCTACACCTTC
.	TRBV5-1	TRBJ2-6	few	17	CASSSSTGPSGANVLTF	TGCGCCAGCAGCTCGAGTACAGGGCCCTCTGGGGCCAACGTCCTGACTTTC
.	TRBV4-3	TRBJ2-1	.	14	CASSHDYWSNEQFF	TGCGCCAGCAGCCATGACTACTGGAGCAATGAGCAGTTCTTC
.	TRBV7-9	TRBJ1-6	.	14	CASTPREPNSPLHF	TGTGCCAGCACCCCCCGAGAGCCAAATTCACCCCTCCACTTT
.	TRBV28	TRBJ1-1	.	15	CATIGAGRVNTEAFF	TGTGCCACCATAGGGGCCGGGCGGGTAAACACTGAAGCTTTCTTT
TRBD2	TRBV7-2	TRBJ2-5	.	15	CASSRHGGNQETQYF	TGTGCCAGCAGCCGGCACGGGGGGAACCAAGAGACCCAGTACTTC
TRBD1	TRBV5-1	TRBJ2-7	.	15	CASSPRDGQGYEQYF	TGCGCCAGCAGCCCTAGAGATGGACAGGGCTACGAGCAGTACTTC
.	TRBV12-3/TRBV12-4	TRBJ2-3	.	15	CAGSPQEGSADTQYF	TGTGCCGGCAGTCCCCAGGAAGGGAGCGCAGATACGCAGTATTTT
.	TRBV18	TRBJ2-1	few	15	CASSPPRSGYNEQFF	TGTGCCAGCTCACCACCCCGTTCCGGGTACAATGAGCAGTTCTTC
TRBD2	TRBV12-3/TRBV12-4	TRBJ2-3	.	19	CASSPYPGLAGGTADTQYF	TGTGCCAGCAGTCCGTACCCGGGACTAGCGGGGGGGACGGCAGATACGCAGTATTTT
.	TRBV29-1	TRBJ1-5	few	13	CSVVEGYNQPQHF	TGCAGCGTTGTTGAGGGTTACAATCAGCCCCAGCATTTT
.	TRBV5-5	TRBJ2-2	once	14	CASSFPLGSGELFF	TGTGCCAGCAGCTTCCCGTTAGGGTCCGGGGAGCTGTTTTTT
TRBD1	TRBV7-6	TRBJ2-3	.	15	CASSLDRGRLDTQYF	TGTGCCAGCAGTCTCGACAGGGGGCGCTTAGATACGCAGTATTTT